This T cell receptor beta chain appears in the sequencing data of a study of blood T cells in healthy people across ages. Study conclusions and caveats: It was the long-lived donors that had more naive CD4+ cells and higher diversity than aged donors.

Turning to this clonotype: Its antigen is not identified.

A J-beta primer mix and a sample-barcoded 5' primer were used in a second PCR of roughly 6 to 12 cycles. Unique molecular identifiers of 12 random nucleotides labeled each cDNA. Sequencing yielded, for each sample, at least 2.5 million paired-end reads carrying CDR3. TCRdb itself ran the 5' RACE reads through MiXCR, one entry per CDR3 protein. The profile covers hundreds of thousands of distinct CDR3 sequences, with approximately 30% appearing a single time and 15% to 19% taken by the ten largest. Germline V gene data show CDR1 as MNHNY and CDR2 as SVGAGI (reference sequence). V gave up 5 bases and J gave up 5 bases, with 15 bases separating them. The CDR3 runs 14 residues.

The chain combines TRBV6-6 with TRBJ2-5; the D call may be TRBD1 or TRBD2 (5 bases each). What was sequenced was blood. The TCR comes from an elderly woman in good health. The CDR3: CASSPLGGLETQYF. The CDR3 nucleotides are TGTGCCAGCAGTCCCCTTGGGGGTCTCGAGACCCAGTACTTC.